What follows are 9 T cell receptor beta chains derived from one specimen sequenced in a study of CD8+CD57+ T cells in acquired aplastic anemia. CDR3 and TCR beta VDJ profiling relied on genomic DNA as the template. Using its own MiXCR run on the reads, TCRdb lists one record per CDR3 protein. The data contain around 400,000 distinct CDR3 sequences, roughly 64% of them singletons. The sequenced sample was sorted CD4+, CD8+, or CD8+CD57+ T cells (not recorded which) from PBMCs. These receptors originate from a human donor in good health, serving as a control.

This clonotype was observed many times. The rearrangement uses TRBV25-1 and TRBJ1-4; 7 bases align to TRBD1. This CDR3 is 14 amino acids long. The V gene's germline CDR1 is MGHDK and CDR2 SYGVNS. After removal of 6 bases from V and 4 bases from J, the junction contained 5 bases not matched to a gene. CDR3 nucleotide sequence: TGTGCCAGCAGGGGGGACAGAAGTAATGAAAAACTGTTTTTT. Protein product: CASRGDRSNEKLFF.

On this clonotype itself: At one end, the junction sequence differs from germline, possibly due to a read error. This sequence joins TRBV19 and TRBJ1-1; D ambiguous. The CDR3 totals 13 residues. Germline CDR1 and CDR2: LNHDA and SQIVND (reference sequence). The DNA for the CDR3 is TGTGCCAGTAGTTTTGGGCACCACCGTGAAGCATTCTTT. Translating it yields CASSFGHHREAFF.

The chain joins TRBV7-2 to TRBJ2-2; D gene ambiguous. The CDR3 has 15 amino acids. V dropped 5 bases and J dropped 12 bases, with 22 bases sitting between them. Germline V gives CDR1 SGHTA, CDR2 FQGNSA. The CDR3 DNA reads TGTGCCAGCAGCGTCCTGCGGCAAAACACCGGCAAGCTGTTTTTT. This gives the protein CASSVLRQNTGKLFF.

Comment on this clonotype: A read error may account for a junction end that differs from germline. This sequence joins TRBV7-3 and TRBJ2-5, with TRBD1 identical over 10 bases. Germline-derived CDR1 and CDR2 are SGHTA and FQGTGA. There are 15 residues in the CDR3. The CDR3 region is CASSVDGTGVETEYF. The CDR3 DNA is TGTGCCAGCAGCGTGGATGGGACAGGGGTGGAGACCGAGTACTTC.

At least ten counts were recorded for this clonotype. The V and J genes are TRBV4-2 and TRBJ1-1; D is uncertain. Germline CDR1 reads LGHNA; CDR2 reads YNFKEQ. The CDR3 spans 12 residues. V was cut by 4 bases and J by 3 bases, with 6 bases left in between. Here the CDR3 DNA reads TGTGCCAGCAGCCGAGTCGACACTGAAGCTTTCTTT. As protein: CASSRVDTEAFF.

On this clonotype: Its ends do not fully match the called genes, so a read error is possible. In DNA form, the CDR3 reads TGTGCCAGCATCTTAGGTCCCCCAGGGTTAGAGACCCAGTTC. Encoded protein: CASILGPPGLETQF. The chain uses TRBV7-3 and TRBJ2-7; TRBD1 might be the D (5 bases). CDR1 is SGHTA, CDR2 FQGTGA, per germline. This CDR3 is 14 amino acids long.

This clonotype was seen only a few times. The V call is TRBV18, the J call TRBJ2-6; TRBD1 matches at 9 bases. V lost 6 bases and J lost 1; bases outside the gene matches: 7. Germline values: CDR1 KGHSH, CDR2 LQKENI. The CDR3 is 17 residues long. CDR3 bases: TGTGCCAGCTCCCCAAGGACAGGGGCTTCTGGGGCCAACGTCCTGACTTTC. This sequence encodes CASSPRTGASGANVLTF.

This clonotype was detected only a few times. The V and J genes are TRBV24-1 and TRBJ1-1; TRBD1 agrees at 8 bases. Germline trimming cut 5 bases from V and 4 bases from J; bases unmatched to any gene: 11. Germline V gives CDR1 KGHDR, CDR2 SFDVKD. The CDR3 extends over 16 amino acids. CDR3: CATSASGGQGVTEAFF. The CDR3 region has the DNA TGTGCCACCAGTGCATCGGGCGGACAGGGCGTCACTGAAGCTTTCTTT.

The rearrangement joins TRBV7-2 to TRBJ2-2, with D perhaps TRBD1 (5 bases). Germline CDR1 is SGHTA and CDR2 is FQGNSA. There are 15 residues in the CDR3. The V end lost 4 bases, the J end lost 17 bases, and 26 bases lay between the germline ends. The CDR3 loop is CASSSETVSYEQYFF. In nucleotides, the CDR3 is TGTGCCAGCAGCTCAGAGACAGTTTCGTACGAGCAGTACTTTTTT. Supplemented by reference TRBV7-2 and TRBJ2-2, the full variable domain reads GAGVSQSPSNKVTEKGKDVELRCDPISGHTALYWYRQSLGQGLEFLIYFQGNSAPDKSGLPSDRFSAERTGGSVSTLTIQRTQQEDSAVYLCASSSETVSYEQYFFGEGSRLTVL.